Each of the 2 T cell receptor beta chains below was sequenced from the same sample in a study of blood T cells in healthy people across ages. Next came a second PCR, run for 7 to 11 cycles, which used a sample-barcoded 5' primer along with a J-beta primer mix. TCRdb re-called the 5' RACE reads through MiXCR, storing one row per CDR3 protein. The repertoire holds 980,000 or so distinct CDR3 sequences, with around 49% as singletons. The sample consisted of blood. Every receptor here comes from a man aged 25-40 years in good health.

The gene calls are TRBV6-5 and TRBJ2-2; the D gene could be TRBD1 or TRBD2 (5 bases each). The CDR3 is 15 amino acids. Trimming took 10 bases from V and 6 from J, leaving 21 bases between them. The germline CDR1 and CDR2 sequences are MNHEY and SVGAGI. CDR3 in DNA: TGTGCCACCGCACGAGGGGACGGCCCTGCCGGGGAGCTGTTTTTT. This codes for CATARGDGPAGELFF.

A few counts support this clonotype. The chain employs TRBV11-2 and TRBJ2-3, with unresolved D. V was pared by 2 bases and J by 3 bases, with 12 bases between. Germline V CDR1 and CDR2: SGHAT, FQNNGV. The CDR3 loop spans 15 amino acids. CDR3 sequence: CASSLQDPWTDTQYF. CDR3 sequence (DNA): TGTGCCAGCAGCTTACAGGACCCATGGACAGATACGCAGTATTTT.